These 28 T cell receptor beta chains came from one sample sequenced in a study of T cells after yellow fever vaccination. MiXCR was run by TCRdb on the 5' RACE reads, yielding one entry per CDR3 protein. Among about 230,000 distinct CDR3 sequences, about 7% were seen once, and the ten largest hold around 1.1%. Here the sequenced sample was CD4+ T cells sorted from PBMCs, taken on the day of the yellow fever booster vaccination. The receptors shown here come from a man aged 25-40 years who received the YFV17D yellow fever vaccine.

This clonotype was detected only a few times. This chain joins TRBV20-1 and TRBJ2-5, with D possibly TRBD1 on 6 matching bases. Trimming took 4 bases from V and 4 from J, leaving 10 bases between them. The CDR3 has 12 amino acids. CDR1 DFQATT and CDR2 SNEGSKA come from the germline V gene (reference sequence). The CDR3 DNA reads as TGCAGTGCTACTAGGGACACAGAGACCCAGTACTTC. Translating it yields CSATRDTETQYF.

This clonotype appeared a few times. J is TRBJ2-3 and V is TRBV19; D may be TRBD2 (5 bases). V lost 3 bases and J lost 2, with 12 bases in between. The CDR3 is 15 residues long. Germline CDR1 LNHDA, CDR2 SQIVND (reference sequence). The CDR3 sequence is CASSMAGSYTDTQYF. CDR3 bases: TGTGCCAGTAGTATGGCTGGGAGCTACACAGATACGCAGTATTTT.

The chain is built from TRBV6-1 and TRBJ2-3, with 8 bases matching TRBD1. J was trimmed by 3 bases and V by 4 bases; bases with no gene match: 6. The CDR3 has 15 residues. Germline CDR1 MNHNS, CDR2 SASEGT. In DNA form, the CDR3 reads TGTGCCAGCAGTGTCCAGGGGGCGCAGACAGATACGCAGTATTTT. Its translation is CASSVQGAQTDTQYF.

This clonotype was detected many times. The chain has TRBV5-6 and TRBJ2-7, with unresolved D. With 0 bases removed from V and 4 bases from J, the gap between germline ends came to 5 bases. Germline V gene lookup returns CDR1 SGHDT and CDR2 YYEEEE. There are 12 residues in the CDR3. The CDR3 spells CASSLGQYEQYF. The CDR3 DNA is TGTGCCAGCAGCTTGGGGCAGTACGAGCAGTACTTC.

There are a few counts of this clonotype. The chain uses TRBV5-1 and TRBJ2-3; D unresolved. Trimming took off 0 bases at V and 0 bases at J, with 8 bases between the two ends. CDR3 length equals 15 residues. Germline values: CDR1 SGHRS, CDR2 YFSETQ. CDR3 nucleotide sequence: TGCGCCAGCAGCTTGGTCCCGGCTAGCACAGATACGCAGTATTTT. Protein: CASSLVPASTDTQYF.

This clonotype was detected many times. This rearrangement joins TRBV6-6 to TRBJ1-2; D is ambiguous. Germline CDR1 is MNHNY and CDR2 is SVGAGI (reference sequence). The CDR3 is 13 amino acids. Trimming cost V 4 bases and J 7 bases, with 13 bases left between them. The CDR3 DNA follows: TGTGCCAGCAGTTCTTTTGCAGTGCTTGGCTACACCTTC. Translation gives CASSSFAVLGYTF.

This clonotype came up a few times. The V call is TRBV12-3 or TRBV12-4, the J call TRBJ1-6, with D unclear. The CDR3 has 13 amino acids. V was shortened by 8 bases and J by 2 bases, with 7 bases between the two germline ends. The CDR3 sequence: CASGRAYNSPLHF. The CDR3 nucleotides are TGTGCCAGCGGTAGGGCCTATAATTCACCCCTCCACTTT.

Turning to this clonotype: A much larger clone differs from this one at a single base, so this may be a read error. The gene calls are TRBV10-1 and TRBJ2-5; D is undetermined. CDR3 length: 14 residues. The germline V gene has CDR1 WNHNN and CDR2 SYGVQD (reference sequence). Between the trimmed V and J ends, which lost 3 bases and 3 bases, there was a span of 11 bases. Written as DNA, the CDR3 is TGCGCCAGCAGTGAATCTGGCGGAAAAGAGACCCAGTACTTC. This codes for CASSESGGKETQYF.

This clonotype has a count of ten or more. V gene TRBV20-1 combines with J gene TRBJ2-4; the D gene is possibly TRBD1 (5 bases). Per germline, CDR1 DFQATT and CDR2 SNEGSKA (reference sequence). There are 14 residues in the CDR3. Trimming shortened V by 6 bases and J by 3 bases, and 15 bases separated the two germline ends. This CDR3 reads CSAVLLQGKNIQYF. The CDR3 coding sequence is TGCAGTGCCGTCCTCCTTCAGGGCAAAAACATTCAGTACTTC.

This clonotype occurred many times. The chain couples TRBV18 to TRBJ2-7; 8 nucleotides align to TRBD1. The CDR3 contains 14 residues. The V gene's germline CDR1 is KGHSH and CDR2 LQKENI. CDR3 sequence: CASSPGTGSYEQYF. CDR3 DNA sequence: TGTGCTAGCAGCCCCGGGACAGGTTCCTACGAGCAGTACTTC.

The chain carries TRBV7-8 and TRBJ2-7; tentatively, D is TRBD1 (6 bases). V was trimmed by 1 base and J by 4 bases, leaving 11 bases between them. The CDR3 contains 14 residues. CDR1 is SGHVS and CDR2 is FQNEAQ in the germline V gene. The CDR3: CASSLGDIKYEQYF. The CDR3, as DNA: TGTGCCAGCAGCTTAGGGGACATTAAGTACGAGCAGTACTTC.

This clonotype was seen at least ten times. The CDR3 region has the DNA TGCAGTGCTAGAGCGGGAGCCCTCTACAATGAGCAGTTCTTC. Translated, it gives CSARAGALYNEQFF. The chain combines TRBV20-1 with TRBJ2-1; TRBD2 might be the D (6 bases). Germline V lookup: CDR1 DFQATT, CDR2 SNEGSKA (reference sequence). Trimming took 1 base from V and 3 from J, leaving 10 bases between them. This CDR3 has 14 amino acids.

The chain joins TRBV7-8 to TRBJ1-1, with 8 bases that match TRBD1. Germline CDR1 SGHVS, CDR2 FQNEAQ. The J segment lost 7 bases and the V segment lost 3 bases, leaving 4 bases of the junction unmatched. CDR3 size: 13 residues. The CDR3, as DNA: TGTGCCAGCAGCTTGACAGGGGTTAATGAAGCTTTCTTT. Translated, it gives CASSLTGVNEAFF.

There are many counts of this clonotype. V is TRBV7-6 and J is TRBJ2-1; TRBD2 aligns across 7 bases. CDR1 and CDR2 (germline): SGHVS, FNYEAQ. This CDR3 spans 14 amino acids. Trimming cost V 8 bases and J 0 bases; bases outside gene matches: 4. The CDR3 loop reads CASGEGSSYNEQFF. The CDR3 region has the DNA TGTGCCAGCGGGGAGGGGAGCTCCTACAATGAGCAGTTCTTC.

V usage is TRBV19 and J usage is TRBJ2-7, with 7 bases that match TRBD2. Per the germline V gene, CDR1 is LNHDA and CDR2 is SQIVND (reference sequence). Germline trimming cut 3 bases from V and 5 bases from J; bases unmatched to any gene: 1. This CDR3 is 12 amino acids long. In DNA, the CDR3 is TGTGCCAGTAGTATCAGCGGGGACGAGCAGTACTTC. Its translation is CASSISGDEQYF.

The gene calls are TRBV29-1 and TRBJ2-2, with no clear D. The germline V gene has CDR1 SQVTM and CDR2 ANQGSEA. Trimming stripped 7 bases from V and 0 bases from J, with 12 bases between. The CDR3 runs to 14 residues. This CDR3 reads CSAPKGANTGELFF. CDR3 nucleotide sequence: TGCAGCGCTCCTAAGGGTGCGAACACCGGGGAGCTGTTTTTT.

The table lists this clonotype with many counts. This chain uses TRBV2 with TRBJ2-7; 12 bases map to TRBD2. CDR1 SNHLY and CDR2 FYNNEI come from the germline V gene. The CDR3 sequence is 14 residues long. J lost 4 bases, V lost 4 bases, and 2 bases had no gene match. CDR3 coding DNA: TGTGCCAGCAGTGCACTAGCGGGAGGATACGAGCAGTACTTC. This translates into CASSALAGGYEQYF.

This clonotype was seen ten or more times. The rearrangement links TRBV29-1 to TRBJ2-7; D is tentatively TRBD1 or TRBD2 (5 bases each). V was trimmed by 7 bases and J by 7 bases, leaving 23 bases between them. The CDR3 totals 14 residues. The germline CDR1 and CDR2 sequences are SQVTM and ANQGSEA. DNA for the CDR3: TGCAGCGCACTACAGGCCAGCCTCCCGGGGGAGCAGTACTTC. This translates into CSALQASLPGEQYF.

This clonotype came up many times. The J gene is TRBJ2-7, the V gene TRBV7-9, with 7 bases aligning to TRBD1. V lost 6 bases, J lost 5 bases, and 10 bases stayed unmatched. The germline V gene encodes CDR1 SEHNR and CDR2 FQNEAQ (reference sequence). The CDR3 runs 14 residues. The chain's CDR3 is CASSSETGRNEQYF. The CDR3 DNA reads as TGTGCCAGCAGTTCCGAGACAGGGCGTAACGAGCAGTACTTC.

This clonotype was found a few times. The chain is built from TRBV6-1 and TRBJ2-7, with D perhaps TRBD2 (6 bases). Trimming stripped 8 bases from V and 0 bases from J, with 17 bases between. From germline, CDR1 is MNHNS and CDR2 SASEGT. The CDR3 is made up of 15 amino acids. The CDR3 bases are TGTGCCAGCTCCCACTGGCGGGGTATCTCCTACGAGCAGTACTTC. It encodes CASSHWRGISYEQYF.

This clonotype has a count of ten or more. Here the CDR3 DNA reads TGTGCCAGCAGCTTAACTCGCGCCAATGAGCAGTTCTTC. Translating gives CASSLTRANEQFF. The V and J genes are TRBV7-9 and TRBJ2-1; the D is unclear. Between the trimmed V and J ends, which lost 2 bases and 6 bases, there was a span of 8 bases. The germline V gene has CDR1 SEHNR and CDR2 FQNEAQ (reference sequence). CDR3 length: 13 amino acids. Full variable domain (remainder filled in from reference TRBV7-9 and TRBJ2-1): DTGVSQNPRHKITKRGQNVTFRCDPISEHNRLYWYRQTLGQGPEFLTYFQNEAQLEKSRLLSDRFSAERPKGSFSTLEIQRTEQGDSAMYLCASSLTRANEQFFGPGTRLTVL.

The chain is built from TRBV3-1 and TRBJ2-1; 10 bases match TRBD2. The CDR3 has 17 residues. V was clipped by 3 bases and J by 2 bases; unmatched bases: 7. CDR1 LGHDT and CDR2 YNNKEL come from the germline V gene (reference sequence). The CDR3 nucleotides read TGTGCCAGCAGCCATGGACTAGCGGCCTCCCCCTACAATGAGCAGTTCTTC. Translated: CASSHGLAASPYNEQFF.

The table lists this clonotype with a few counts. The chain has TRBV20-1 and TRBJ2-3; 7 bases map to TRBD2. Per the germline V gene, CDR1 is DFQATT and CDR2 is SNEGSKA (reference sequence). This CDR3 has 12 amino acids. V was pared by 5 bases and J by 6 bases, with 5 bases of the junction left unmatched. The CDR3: CSAAWGGDTQYF. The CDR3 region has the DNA TGCAGTGCTGCCTGGGGGGGGGATACGCAGTATTTT.

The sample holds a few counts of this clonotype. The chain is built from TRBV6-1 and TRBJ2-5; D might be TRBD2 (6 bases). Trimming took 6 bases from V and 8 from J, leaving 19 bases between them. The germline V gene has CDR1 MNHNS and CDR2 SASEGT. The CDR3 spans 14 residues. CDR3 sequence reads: CASRRRMEGSTQYF. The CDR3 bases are TGTGCCAGCAGGCGACGGATGGAGGGGTCCACCCAGTACTTC.

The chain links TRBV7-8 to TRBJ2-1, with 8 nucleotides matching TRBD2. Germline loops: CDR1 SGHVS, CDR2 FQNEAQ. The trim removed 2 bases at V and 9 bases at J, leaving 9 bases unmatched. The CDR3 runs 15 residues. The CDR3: CASSLWSSGFVEQFF. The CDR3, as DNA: TGTGCCAGCAGCTTATGGTCTAGCGGGTTTGTTGAGCAGTTCTTC.

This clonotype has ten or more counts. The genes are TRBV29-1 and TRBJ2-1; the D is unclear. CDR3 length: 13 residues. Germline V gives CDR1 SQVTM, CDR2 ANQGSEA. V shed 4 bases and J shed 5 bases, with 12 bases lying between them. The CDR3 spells CSVARVGHNEQFF. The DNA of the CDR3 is TGCAGCGTTGCCCGAGTAGGGCACAATGAGCAGTTCTTC.

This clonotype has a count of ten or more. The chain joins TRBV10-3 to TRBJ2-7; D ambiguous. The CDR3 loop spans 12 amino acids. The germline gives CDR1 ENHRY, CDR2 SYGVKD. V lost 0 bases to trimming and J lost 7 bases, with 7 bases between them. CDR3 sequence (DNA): TGTGCCATCAGTGAGTCCCAGAGGGAGCAGTACTTC. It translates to CAISESQREQYF.

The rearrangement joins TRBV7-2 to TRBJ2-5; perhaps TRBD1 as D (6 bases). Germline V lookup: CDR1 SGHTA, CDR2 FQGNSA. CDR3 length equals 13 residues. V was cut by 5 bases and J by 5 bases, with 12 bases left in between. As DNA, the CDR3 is TGTGCCAGCAGCCAAGGGGGTTCGGAGACCCAGTACTTC. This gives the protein CASSQGGSETQYF.